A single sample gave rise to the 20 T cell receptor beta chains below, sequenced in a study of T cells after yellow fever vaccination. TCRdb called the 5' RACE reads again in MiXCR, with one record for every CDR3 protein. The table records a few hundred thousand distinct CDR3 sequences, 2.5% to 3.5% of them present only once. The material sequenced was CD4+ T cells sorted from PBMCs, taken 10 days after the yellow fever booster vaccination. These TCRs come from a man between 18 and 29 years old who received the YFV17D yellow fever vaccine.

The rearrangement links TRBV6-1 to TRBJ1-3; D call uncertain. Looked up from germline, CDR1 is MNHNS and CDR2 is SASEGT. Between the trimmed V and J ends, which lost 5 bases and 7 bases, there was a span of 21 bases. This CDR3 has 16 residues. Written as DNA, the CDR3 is TGTGCCAGCAGTCGGGCCCGGGCAGGCTGGGAGAACACCATATATTTT. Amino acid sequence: CASSRARAGWENTIYF.

The CDR3 DNA reads as TGTGCCAGCTCACCGGGACAGGGGGCATGGAACACTGAAGCTTTCTTT. The encoded protein is CASSPGQGAWNTEAFF. The rearrangement uses TRBV18 and TRBJ1-1; TRBD1 aligns across 12 bases. Per germline, CDR1 KGHSH and CDR2 LQKENI. The CDR3 has 16 amino acids. The V segment lost 3 bases and the J segment 1 base; nucleotides outside the gene matches: 3.

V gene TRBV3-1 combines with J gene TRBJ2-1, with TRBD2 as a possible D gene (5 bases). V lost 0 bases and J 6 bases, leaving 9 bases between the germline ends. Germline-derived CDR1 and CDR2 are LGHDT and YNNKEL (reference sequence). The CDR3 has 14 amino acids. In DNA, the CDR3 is TGTGCCAGCAGCCAAGAGACGGGGTTCAATGAGCAGTTCTTC. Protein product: CASSQETGFNEQFF.

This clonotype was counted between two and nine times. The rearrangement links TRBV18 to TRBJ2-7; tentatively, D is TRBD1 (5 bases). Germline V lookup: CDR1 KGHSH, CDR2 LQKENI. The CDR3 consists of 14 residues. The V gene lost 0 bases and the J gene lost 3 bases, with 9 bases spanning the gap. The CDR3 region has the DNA TGTGCCAGCTCACCACCGGCAGGGATCTACGAGCAGTACTTC. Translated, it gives CASSPPAGIYEQYF.

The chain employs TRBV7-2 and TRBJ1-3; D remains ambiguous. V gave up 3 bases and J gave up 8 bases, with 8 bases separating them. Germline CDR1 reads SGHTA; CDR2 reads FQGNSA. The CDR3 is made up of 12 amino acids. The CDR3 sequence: CASSFIGDTIYF. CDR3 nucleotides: TGTGCCAGCAGCTTTATCGGAGACACCATATATTTT.

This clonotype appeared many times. The CDR3 region is CASSPGTDFITDTQYF. CDR3 sequence (DNA): TGCGCCAGCAGCCCAGGGACAGACTTTATCACAGATACGCAGTATTTT. The V call is TRBV4-3, the J call TRBJ2-3; 7 nucleotides match TRBD1. Germline V gives CDR1 LGHNA, CDR2 YSLEER. J lost 2 bases, V lost 4 bases, and 9 bases had no gene match. The CDR3 is 16 amino acids.

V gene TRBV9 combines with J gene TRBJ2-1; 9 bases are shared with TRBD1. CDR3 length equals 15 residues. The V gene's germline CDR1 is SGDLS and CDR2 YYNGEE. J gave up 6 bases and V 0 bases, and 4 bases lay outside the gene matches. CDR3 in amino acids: CASSVEGQGGNEQFF. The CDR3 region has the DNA TGTGCCAGCAGCGTAGAGGGACAGGGTGGCAATGAGCAGTTCTTC.

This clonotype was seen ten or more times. The CDR3 is CASSVGLAGGSYNEQFF. CDR3 in DNA: TGTGCCAGCAGTGTCGGGCTAGCGGGGGGCTCCTACAATGAGCAGTTCTTC. The chain recombines TRBV2 with TRBJ2-1; 11 bases line up with TRBD2. V lost 4 bases and J lost 0; bases outside the gene matches: 5. The germline gives CDR1 SNHLY, CDR2 FYNNEI. This CDR3 is 17 amino acids long.

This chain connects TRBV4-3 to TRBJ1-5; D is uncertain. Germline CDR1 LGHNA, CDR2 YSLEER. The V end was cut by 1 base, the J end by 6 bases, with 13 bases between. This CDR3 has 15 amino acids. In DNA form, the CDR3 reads TGCGCCAGCAGCCAAGTCTATGGTTCGGGTCAGCCCCAGCATTTT. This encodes CASSQVYGSGQPQHF.

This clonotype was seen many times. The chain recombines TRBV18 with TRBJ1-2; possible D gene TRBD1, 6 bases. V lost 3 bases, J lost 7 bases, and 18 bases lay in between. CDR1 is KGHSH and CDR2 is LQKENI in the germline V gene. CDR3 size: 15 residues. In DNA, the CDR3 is TGTGCCAGCTCACCTCCCGGGACACCAGGTCGTGGCTACACCTTC. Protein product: CASSPPGTPGRGYTF.

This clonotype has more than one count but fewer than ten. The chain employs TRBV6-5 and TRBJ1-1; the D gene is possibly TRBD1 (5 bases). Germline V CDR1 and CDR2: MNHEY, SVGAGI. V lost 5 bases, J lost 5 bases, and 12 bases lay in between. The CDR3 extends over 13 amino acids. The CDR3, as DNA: TGTGCCAGCAGTCAGTCCCGGGGGACTGAAGCTTTCTTT. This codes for CASSQSRGTEAFF.

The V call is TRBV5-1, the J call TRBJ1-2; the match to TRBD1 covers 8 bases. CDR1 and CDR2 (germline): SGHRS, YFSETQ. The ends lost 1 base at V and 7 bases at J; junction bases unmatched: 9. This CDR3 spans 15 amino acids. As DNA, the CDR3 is TGCGCCAGCAGCTTGTCCCCAGGGGGCCAGGGTGGCTACACCTTC. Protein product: CASSLSPGGQGGYTF.

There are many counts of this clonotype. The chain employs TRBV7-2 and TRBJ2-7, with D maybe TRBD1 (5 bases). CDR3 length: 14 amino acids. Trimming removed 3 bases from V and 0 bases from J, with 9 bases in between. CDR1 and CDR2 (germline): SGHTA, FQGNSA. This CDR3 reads CASSLTVSSYEQYF. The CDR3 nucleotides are TGTGCCAGCAGCTTGACAGTGAGCTCCTACGAGCAGTACTTC.

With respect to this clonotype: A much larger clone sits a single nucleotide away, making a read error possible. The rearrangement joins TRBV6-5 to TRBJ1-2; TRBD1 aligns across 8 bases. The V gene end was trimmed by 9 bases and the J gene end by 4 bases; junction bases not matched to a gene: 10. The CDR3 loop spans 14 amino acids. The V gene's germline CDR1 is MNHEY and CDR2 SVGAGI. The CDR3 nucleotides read TGTGCCAGAAGCTCCGGACAGGGCGCCTATGGCTACACCTTC. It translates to CARSSGQGAYGYTF.

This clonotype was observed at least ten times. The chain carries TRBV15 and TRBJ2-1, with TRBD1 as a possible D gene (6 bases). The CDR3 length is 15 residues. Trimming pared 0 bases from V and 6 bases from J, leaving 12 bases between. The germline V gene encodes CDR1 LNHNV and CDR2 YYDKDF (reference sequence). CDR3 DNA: TGTGCCACCAGCAGAGAAACAGGGTCGGGCAATGAGCAGTTCTTC. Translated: CATSRETGSGNEQFF. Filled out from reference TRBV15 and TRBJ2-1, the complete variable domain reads DAMVIQNPRYQVTQFGKPVTLSCSQTLNHNVMYWYQQKSSQAPKLLFHYYDKDFNNEADTPDNFQSRRPNTSFCFLDIRSPGLGDTAMYLCATSRETGSGNEQFFGPGTRLTVL.

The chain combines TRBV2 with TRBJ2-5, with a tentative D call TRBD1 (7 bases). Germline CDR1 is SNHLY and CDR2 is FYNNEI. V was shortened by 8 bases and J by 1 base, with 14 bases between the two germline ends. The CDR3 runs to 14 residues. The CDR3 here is CASPYQGGQETQYF. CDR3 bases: TGTGCCAGCCCATACCAGGGGGGCCAAGAGACCCAGTACTTC.

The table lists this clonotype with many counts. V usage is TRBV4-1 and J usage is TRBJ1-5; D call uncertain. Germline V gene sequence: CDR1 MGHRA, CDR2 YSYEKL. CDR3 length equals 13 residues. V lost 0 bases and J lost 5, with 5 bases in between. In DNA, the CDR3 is TGCGCCAGCAGCCAAGAACGTGATCAGCCCCAGCATTTT. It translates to CASSQERDQPQHF.

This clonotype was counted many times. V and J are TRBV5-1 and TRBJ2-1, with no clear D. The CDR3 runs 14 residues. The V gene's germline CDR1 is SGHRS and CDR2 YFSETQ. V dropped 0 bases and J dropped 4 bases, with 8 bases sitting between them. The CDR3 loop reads CASSLGAEYNEQFF. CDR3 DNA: TGCGCCAGCAGCTTGGGGGCCGAATACAATGAGCAGTTCTTC.

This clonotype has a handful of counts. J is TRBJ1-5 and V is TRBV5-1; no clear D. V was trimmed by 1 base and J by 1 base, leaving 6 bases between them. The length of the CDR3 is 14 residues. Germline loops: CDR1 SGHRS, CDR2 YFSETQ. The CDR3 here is CASSLSPSNQPQHF. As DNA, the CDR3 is TGCGCCAGCAGCTTGAGCCCCAGCAATCAGCCCCAGCATTTT. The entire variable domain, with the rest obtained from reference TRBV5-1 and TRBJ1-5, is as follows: KAGVTQTPRYLIKTRGQQVTLSCSPISGHRSVSWYQQTPGQGLQFLFEYFSETQRNKGNFPGRFSGRQFSNSRSEMNVSTLELGDSALYLCASSLSPSNQPQHFGDGTRLSIL.

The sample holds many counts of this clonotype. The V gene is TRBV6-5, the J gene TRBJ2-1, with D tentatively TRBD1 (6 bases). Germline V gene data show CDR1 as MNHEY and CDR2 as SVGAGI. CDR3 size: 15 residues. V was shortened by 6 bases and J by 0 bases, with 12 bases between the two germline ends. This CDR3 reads CASSWDTSSYNEQFF. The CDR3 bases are TGTGCCAGCAGCTGGGACACAAGCTCCTACAATGAGCAGTTCTTC.